The present T cell receptor (beta chain) was sequenced within a study of shared T cell receptors in the human thymus. Generated by immunoSEQ multiplex PCR, the TCRdb table keeps only in-frame clones and is missing some. The sample yields hundreds of thousands of clones, about four fifths seen once. J lost 3 bases, V lost 5 bases, and 16 bases had no gene match. The CDR3 contains 17 residues. Germline CDR1 and CDR2: MDHEN and SYDVKM. The same data also went into a second study, on human thymus T cells. That work states: Thymus pieces cut out during corrective heart surgery were the tissue that was used.

The material sequenced was thymocytes. The sequence was collected from a boy in the first two years of life with a congenital heart defect. The gene calls are TRBV28 and TRBJ2-7; 7 nucleotides agree with TRBD2. For the CDR3, the DNA is TGTGCCAGCAGTCAACCGACTAGCCTCGTCCGGGACTACGAGCAGTACTTC. It codes for CASSQPTSLVRDYEQYF. The full variable domain, in which reference TRBV28 and TRBJ2-7 provide the parts outside the CDR3, is DVKVTQSSRYLVKRTGEKVFLECVQDMDHENMFWYRQDPGLGLRLIYFSYDVKMKEKGDIPEGYSVSREKKERFSLILESASTNQTSMYLCASSQPTSLVRDYEQYFGPGTRLTVT.